These 17 T cell receptor beta chains were sequenced from one sample in a study of blood T cell repertoires in COVID-19. Assay used: immunoSEQ multiplex PCR; TCRdb lists only in-frame clones, some missing. This sample has 160,000 or so clones, with under 95% found just once. The sequenced sample consisted of peripheral blood. The source of these receptors is a man aged 60 to 69 with active or convalescent COVID-19.

The genes are TRBV18 and TRBJ1-6; TRBD1 matches at 8 bases. Germline V gene lookup returns CDR1 KGHSH and CDR2 LQKENI. J was trimmed by 5 bases and V by 0 bases; bases with no gene match: 3. This CDR3 comprises 16 residues. CDR3 protein: CASSPPGQADNSPLHF. The DNA of the CDR3 is TGTGCCAGCTCACCACCGGGACAGGCTGATAATTCACCCCTCCACTTT.

This clone was seen only a few times. V is TRBV27 and J is TRBJ2-1; tentatively, D is TRBD2 (6 bases). Germline assignment: CDR1 MNHEY and CDR2 SMNVEV (reference sequence). Trimming took off 8 bases at V and 0 bases at J, with 8 bases between the two ends. This CDR3 comprises 13 residues. CDR3 in amino acids: CASWGGSYNEQFF. CDR3 nucleotide sequence: TGTGCCAGCTGGGGAGGCTCCTACAATGAGCAGTTCTTC.

The V call is TRBV4-1, the J call TRBJ1-5; the D is unclear. There are 15 residues in the CDR3. V was cut by 0 bases and J by 5 bases, with 11 bases left in between. In germline, CDR1 is MGHRA, CDR2 YSYEKL. The CDR3 reads CASSQDRQVHQPQHF. The CDR3 DNA reads TGCGCCAGCAGCCAAGACCGACAAGTACATCAGCCCCAGCATTTT.

This rearrangement joins TRBV6-5 to TRBJ2-7, with D possibly matching TRBD2 (5 bases). There are 14 residues in the CDR3. Germline V gene lookup returns CDR1 MNHEY and CDR2 SVGAGI. V was clipped by 6 bases and J by 4 bases, with 16 bases between them. The CDR3 nucleotides read TGTGCCAGCAGAGAGCCTGGACGGGGATACGAGCAGTACTTC. Residues: CASREPGRGYEQYF.

This clone occurred once. This chain joins TRBV7-9 and TRBJ1-4, with 7 nucleotides matching TRBD1. With 5 bases clipped from V and 7 bases from J, the junction kept 10 bases outside the gene matches. The CDR3 has 15 amino acids. Germline loops: CDR1 SEHNR, CDR2 FQNEAQ (reference sequence). In DNA form, the CDR3 reads TGTGCCAGCAGCAGACAGACAGGGTTTAGTGAAAAACTGTTTTTT. This translates into CASSRQTGFSEKLFF. Full variable domain (missing parts from reference TRBV7-9 and TRBJ1-4): DTGVSQNPRHKITKRGQNVTFRCDPISEHNRLYWYRQTLGQGPEFLTYFQNEAQLEKSRLLSDRFSAERPKGSFSTLEIQRTEQGDSAMYLCASSRQTGFSEKLFFGSGTQLSVL.

The rearrangement joins TRBV4-1 to TRBJ2-2; 11 bases fit TRBD2. Germline V gene data show CDR1 as MGHRA and CDR2 as YSYEKL. The CDR3 extends over 17 amino acids. The ends lost 0 bases at V and 5 bases at J; junction bases unmatched: 5. For the CDR3, the DNA is TGCGCCAGCAGCCAAGAGGCTAGCGGGGGGCTGACCGGGGAGCTGTTTTTT. It encodes CASSQEASGGLTGELFF.

The rearrangement joins TRBV10-3 to TRBJ1-2; 11 bases line up with TRBD1. Germline values: CDR1 ENHRY, CDR2 SYGVKD. Unmatched junction bases numbered 2, after V lost 4 bases and J lost 7 bases. The length of the CDR3 is 13 residues. The CDR3 here is CAISAGTGGGYTF. The CDR3 nucleotides are TGTGCCATCAGTGCCGGGACAGGGGGTGGCTACACCTTC.

The DNA for the CDR3 is TGTGCCAGCAGCCGGGGGACTATTCCACCCCAGTACTTC. As protein: CASSRGTIPPQYF. The chain uses TRBV9 and TRBJ2-5; 7 bases are a match to TRBD2. The CDR3 is made up of 13 amino acids. Germline values: CDR1 SGDLS, CDR2 YYNGEE. The V and J ends lost 4 bases and 9 bases, in that order; junction bases with no gene match: 9.

This clone was observed once. The rearrangement joins TRBV6-1 to TRBJ1-3; the D gene is possibly TRBD1 (6 bases). This CDR3 is built from 16 residues. With 0 bases removed from V and 0 bases from J, the gap between germline ends came to 9 bases. Germline-derived CDR1 and CDR2 are MNHNS and SASEGT. The CDR3 DNA reads TGTGCCAGCAGTGAAGCTGGGACATACTCTGGAAACACCATATATTTT. Protein product: CASSEAGTYSGNTIYF.

CDR3 amino acids: CASSVSGGAANYGYTF. DNA of the CDR3: TGTGCCAGCAGCGTTTCAGGGGGCGCGGCTAACTATGGCTACACCTTC. V gene TRBV9 combines with J gene TRBJ1-2, with 8 bases that match TRBD1. CDR1 is SGDLS and CDR2 is YYNGEE in the germline V gene. The J segment lost 0 bases and the V segment lost 2 bases, leaving 6 bases of the junction unmatched. There are 16 residues in the CDR3.

This rearrangement joins TRBV6-1 to TRBJ2-7; D is perhaps TRBD1 (5 bases). Germline-derived CDR1 and CDR2 are MNHNS and SASEGT. The CDR3 consists of 15 residues. The V end was cut by 0 bases, the J end by 4 bases, with 13 bases between. The chain's CDR3 is CASSEALSRVYEQYF. The CDR3 bases are TGTGCCAGCAGTGAAGCGCTAAGCAGGGTTTACGAGCAGTACTTC.

The V gene is TRBV9, the J gene TRBJ1-1; 9 bases agree with TRBD1. Germline CDR1 reads SGDLS; CDR2 reads YYNGEE. J was trimmed by 6 bases and V by 3 bases; bases with no gene match: 9. The length of the CDR3 is 15 residues. CDR3 coding DNA: TGTGCCAGCAGCGACTCCGGGACAGGGAAGGCTGAAGCTTTCTTT. This codes for CASSDSGTGKAEAFF.

The rearrangement links TRBV15 to TRBJ1-5; D possibly corresponds to TRBD1 (6 bases). The CDR3 loop spans 13 amino acids. The V and J ends lost 6 bases and 2 bases respectively, with 8 bases between them. CDR1 is LNHNV and CDR2 is YYDKDF in the germline V gene (reference sequence). CDR3 region: CATRRTGNQPQHF. The DNA of the CDR3 is TGTGCCACCAGACGGACAGGCAATCAGCCCCAGCATTTT.

This rearrangement joins TRBV3-1 (or the pseudogene TRBV3-2) to TRBJ2-4, with 7 positions matching TRBD1. Germline V gene lookup returns CDR1 LGHDT and CDR2 YNNKEL (reference sequence). The CDR3 runs 14 residues. V lost 3 bases, J lost 7 bases, and 6 bases stayed unmatched. The CDR3, as DNA: TGTGCCAGCAGCCAGGGCAGGGGGATGAACATTCAGTACTTC. It is translated as CASSQGRGMNIQYF.

The CDR3 loop reads CASSLAQGNTEAFF. In DNA, the CDR3 is TGCGCCAGCAGCTTGGCGCAGGGTAACACTGAAGCTTTCTTT. The gene calls are TRBV5-1 and TRBJ1-1; the D gene is possibly TRBD1 (5 bases). CDR3 length: 14 amino acids. The V gene lost 0 bases and the J gene lost 2 bases, with 8 bases spanning the gap. The germline V gene encodes CDR1 SGHRS and CDR2 YFSETQ.

Concerning this clone: The same CDR3 also results from other DNA sequences found in this sample. The chain is built from TRBV5-1 and TRBJ1-2, with TRBD1 identical over 8 bases. Germline CDR1 and CDR2: SGHRS and YFSETQ. V gave up 3 bases and J gave up 4 bases; unmatched junction bases: 2. There are 13 residues in the CDR3. Here the CDR3 DNA reads TGCGCCAGCAGCTCCGACAGGGGCTATGGCTACACCTTC. Translated: CASSSDRGYGYTF. The variable domain in full, completed from reference TRBV5-1 and TRBJ1-2, reads KAGVTQTPRYLIKTRGQQVTLSCSPISGHRSVSWYQQTPGQGLQFLFEYFSETQRNKGNFPGRFSGRQFSNSRSEMNVSTLELGDSALYLCASSSDRGYGYTFGSGTRLTVV.

In this sample, this clone turned up a few times. This chain links TRBV14 with TRBJ1-2, with D possibly TRBD1 on 6 matching bases. Germline values: CDR1 SGHDN, CDR2 FVKESK. Between the trimmed V and J ends, which lost 0 bases and 8 bases, there was a span of 13 bases. The CDR3 totals 14 residues. CDR3 residues: CASSQEVRGYGYTF. Written as DNA, the CDR3 is TGTGCCAGCAGCCAAGAGGTCAGGGGCTACGGCTACACCTTC.